The next 8 T cell receptor beta chains were all read from a single sample in a study of blood T cell repertoires in COVID-19. TCRdb's copy holds only in-frame clones and misses some; the assay was immunoSEQ multiplex PCR. The sample consists of 200,000 to 250,000 clones, roughly 83% of them appearing once. Source material: peripheral blood. These receptors were collected from a man older than 75 with acute or convalescent COVID-19.

The V gene is TRBV12-3 or TRBV12-4, the J gene TRBJ1-1, with 9 bases identical to TRBD1. The CDR3 has 13 amino acids. V shed 6 bases and J 5 bases; nucleotides not matched to a gene: 4. CDR3 nucleotides: TGTGCCAGCAGACAACAGGGGGCAACTGAAGCTTTCTTT. Translated, it gives CASRQQGATEAFF.

The CDR3 bases are TGCGCCAGCAGGTGGGAGGTTGAGGGGTTCTCACCCCTCCACTTT. Translated, it gives CASRWEVEGFSPLHF. The chain employs TRBV10-2 and TRBJ1-6; TRBD1 is a possible D gene (5 bases). The CDR3 consists of 15 residues. Trimming left V 6 bases short and J 10 bases short, with 19 bases between. CDR1 WSHSY and CDR2 SAAADI come from the germline V gene.

The chain has TRBV27 and TRBJ2-3; TRBD2 matches at 8 bases. Losses at the gene ends were 3 bases for V and 7 bases for J; bases not matched to a gene: 3. This CDR3 region has 13 residues. CDR1 is MNHEY and CDR2 is SMNVEV in the germline V gene (reference sequence). The DNA of the CDR3 is TGTGCCAGCAGTTTCGGACTAGCAAATACGCAGTATTTT. This sequence encodes CASSFGLANTQYF.

This sequence joins TRBV5-4 and TRBJ1-5; 9 bases line up with TRBD1. Per the germline V gene, CDR1 is SGHNT and CDR2 is YYREEE (reference sequence). The CDR3 has 15 residues. V was pared by 2 bases and J by 2 bases, with 2 bases of the junction left unmatched. The CDR3, as DNA: TGTGCCAGCAGCTTACAGGGGGCTGGCAATCAGCCCCAGCATTTT. Amino acids: CASSLQGAGNQPQHF.

The gene calls are TRBV10-3 and TRBJ2-7, with 11 positions matching TRBD1. J lost 3 bases, V lost 5 bases, and 27 bases had no gene match. The CDR3 is 22 amino acids. Per germline, CDR1 ENHRY and CDR2 SYGVKD. CDR3 protein: CAISQHPFSGTGGTNLGYEQYF. The CDR3 nucleotides read TGTGCCATCAGTCAGCATCCCTTCTCCGGGACAGGGGGAACGAACCTGGGCTACGAGCAGTACTTC.

The rearrangement joins TRBV6-1 to TRBJ1-5, with a possible D match to TRBD1 (6 bases). V lost 2 bases and J lost 11, with 19 bases in between. Germline V gives CDR1 MNHNS, CDR2 SASEGT. The CDR3 is made up of 15 amino acids. CDR3 coding DNA: TGTGCCAGCAGTGAATCTCGGACCCTAAGGGGGACCCAGCATTTT. It codes for CASSESRTLRGTQHF.

The rearrangement links TRBV7-2 to TRBJ2-2; perhaps TRBD2 as D (7 bases). The V and J ends lost 5 bases and 6 bases respectively, with 19 bases between them. Per the germline V gene, CDR1 is SGHTA and CDR2 is FQGNSA. The CDR3 contains 16 residues. CDR3 protein: CASSQNWGGSAGELFF. In DNA, the CDR3 is TGTGCCAGCAGCCAAAACTGGGGGGGCTCGGCCGGGGAGCTGTTTTTT.

This chain joins TRBV24-1 and TRBJ2-5, with 9 bases fitting TRBD2. The germline CDR1 and CDR2 sequences are KGHDR and SFDVKD. V shed 3 bases, J shed 1 base, and the junction held 5 bases outside the gene matches. This CDR3 comprises 16 residues. The CDR3 DNA sequence: TGTGCCACCAGTGATGGTAGCGGGGGACTCCAAGAGACCCAGTACTTC. As protein: CATSDGSGGLQETQYF.